Listed below are T cell receptor beta chains from one sample, sequenced in a study of T cells in Graves' hyperthyroidism and ophthalmopathy. TCRdb analysed the multiplex PCR reads with MiXCR anew, one entry per CDR3 protein. The sample contains about 400,000 distinct CDR3 sequences, approximately 15% of which appear only once. The sample taken for sequencing was blood. These receptors all stem from a woman in her thirties with Graves' hyperthyroidism. Both conserved end residues are part of each CDR3. D genes are given only for firm matches. Clone size is not always given. Where it is, it says once, few, many or a class for expanded clones.

cdr3_aa j_call clone_size v_call d_call
CASSLAGSSSYEQYF TRBJ2-7 NA TRBV7-3 NA
CASSRQATLGETQYF TRBJ2-5 many TRBV7-9 NA
CAISEGPTGNYGYSF TRBJ1-2 NA TRBV10-3 NA
CASLTDRRIYNSPLHF TRBJ1-6 few TRBV2 TRBD1
CASTKTGHLYEQYF TRBJ2-7 many TRBV12-3/TRBV12-4 TRBD1
CASSGRGAAGTF TRBJ1-2 NA TRBV6-1 NA
CAWSVPFGTFYEQYF TRBJ2-7 many TRBV30 NA
CASSSVRTTRGTEAFF TRBJ1-1 many TRBV5-5 NA
CASSLFMGGTLAKNIQYF TRBJ2-4 NA TRBV13 NA
CASSVTGTSAYEQYF TRBJ2-7 many TRBV6-1 TRBD2
CSARARWSYEQYF TRBJ2-7 many TRBV20-1 NA
CASTFSVGSSYEQYF TRBJ2-7 few TRBV25-1 NA
CASSRGAYEQYF TRBJ2-7 many TRBV27 NA
CASSHIAGVKTDTQYF TRBJ2-3 NA TRBV5-1 TRBD2
CASSLFVGALYEQYF TRBJ2-7 many TRBV11-2 NA
CASSEKASGSWDYEQYF TRBJ2-7 many TRBV27 TRBD2
CASNKAELAGVRTQYF TRBJ2-3 NA TRBV12-3/TRBV12-4 TRBD2
CSVQRAQGRNEQYF TRBJ2-7 few TRBV29-1 NA
CASSLVEGGFYEKLFF TRBJ1-4 NA TRBV28 NA
CSARDGWTNEKLFF TRBJ1-4 few TRBV20-1 NA
CASSIDRVYGYTF TRBJ1-2 NA TRBV19 NA
CASSQDLGGRAGGELFF TRBJ2-2 NA TRBV4-1 TRBD2
CSARDGLNTEAFF TRBJ1-1 NA TRBV20-1 NA
CSASPSGYEQYF TRBJ2-7 NA TRBV20-1 NA
CSAILQGAPHEQYF TRBJ2-7 NA TRBV20-1 TRBD1
CASSPRLAGDIDTQYF TRBJ2-3 NA TRBV7-9 TRBD2
CSARDLRRGDNEQFF TRBJ2-1 many TRBV20-1 NA
CASSFRGQPNTGELFF TRBJ2-2 NA TRBV5-1 TRBD1